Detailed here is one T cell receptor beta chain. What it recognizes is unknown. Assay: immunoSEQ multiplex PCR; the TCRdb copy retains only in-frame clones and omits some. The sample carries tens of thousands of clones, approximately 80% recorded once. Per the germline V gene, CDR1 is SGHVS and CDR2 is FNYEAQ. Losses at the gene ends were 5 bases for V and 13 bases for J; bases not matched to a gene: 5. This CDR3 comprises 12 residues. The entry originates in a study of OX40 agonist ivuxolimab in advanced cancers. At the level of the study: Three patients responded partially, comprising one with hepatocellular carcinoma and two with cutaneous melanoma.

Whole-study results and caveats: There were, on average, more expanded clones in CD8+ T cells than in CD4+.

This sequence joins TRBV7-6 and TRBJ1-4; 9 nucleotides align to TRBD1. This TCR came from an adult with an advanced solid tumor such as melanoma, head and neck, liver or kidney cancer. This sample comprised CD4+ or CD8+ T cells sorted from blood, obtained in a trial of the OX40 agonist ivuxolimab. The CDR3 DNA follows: TGTGCCAGCAGCCCTGGGACAGGGCGACTGTTTTTT. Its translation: CASSPGTGRLFF.